A single sample is the source of the 16 T cell receptor beta chains below, sequenced in a study of blood T cells in healthy people across ages (dated by TCRdb to the mid-2010s). Libraries were constructed by 5' RACE. Sequencing was performed on an Illumina HiSeq 2500. A second PCR of about 6 to 11 cycles was run with a J-beta primer mix and a sample-barcoded 5' primer. Using fastp trimming at Q25 and MiXCR clonotype assembly, TCRdb reanalyzed the public sequencing data and kept in-frame beta chains. Each CDR3 protein gets just one entry, which takes the most common genes and DNA from the rows behind it. Counted in this sample were about 1,500,000 distinct CDR3 sequences; 42% of them appeared once. The top ten clones comprise approximately 7.9% of the sample. Sequencing was done on a sample of blood. The receptors were gathered from a young woman in good health.

The J gene is TRBJ2-1, the V gene TRBV9; 11 bases fit TRBD1. CDR1 is SGDLS and CDR2 is YYNGEE in the germline V gene. The CDR3 has 19 amino acids. V lost 1 base, J lost 0 bases, and 9 bases stayed unmatched. CDR3 sequence: CASSVKGTGGSFSYNEQFF. CDR3 nucleotide sequence: TGTGCCAGCAGCGTAAAGGGGACAGGGGGTTCCTTCTCCTACAATGAGCAGTTCTTC.

In this sample, this clonotype turned up many times. This chain joins TRBV20-1 and TRBJ1-2; 8 nucleotides align to TRBD1. CDR3 size: 13 residues. Looked up from germline, CDR1 is DFQATT and CDR2 is SNEGSKA (reference sequence). The V and J ends lost 0 bases and 5 bases, in that order; junction bases with no gene match: 2. DNA of the CDR3: TGCAGTGCTAGAGAGGACAGGGTGTATGGCTACACCTTC. It specifies CSAREDRVYGYTF.

The chain links TRBV19 to TRBJ1-2; no definite D call. Germline CDR1 reads LNHDA; CDR2 reads SQIVND (reference sequence). This CDR3 has 12 amino acids. Trimming pared 5 bases from V and 6 bases from J, leaving 10 bases between. CDR3 loop: CASSLPPDGYTF. The CDR3 DNA follows: TGTGCCAGTAGTCTTCCCCCCGATGGCTACACCTTC.

The chain links TRBV29-1 to TRBJ1-3, with D unclear. The CDR3 length is 14 residues. Germline CDR1 and CDR2: SQVTM and ANQGSEA. The V end was cut by 6 bases, the J end by 0 bases, with 12 bases between. CDR3 region: CSVVTVDSGNTIYF. CDR3 in DNA: TGCAGCGTCGTGACCGTCGACTCTGGAAACACCATATATTTT.

In this sample, this clonotype turned up a few times. This rearrangement joins TRBV7-9 to TRBJ2-7, with 10 bases that match TRBD1. Germline values: CDR1 SEHNR, CDR2 FQNEAQ (reference sequence). CDR3 length: 14 amino acids. After removal of 8 bases from V and 5 bases from J, the junction contained 9 bases not matched to a gene. For the CDR3, the DNA is TGTGCCAGCGGCAGGGACAGGGGTTTGAACGAGCAGTACTTC. This sequence encodes CASGRDRGLNEQYF.

This clonotype was picked up a small number of times. The chain employs TRBV12-3 or TRBV12-4 and TRBJ2-1, with TRBD2 matching over 12 bases. The length of the CDR3 is 16 residues. V lost 4 bases to trimming and J lost 4 bases; unmatched junction nucleotides: 5. In DNA form, the CDR3 reads TGTGCCAGCAGTTCCCTGACTAGCGGGGGTTACAATGAGCAGTTCTTC. Protein product: CASSSLTSGGYNEQFF.

V is TRBV6-5 and J is TRBJ2-7; TRBD2 is a possible D gene (6 bases). The V end was cut by 5 bases, the J end by 7 bases, with 18 bases between. This CDR3 region has 14 residues. Germline V gene sequence: CDR1 MNHEY, CDR2 SVGAGI. In DNA, the CDR3 is TGTGCCAGCAGTCCCGGGAGCGTGAGGAATGAGCAGTACTTC. This encodes CASSPGSVRNEQYF.

The V gene is TRBV12-3 or TRBV12-4, the J gene TRBJ2-2, with 9 bases that match TRBD1. J gave up 3 bases and V 6 bases, and 5 bases lay outside the gene matches. There are 15 residues in the CDR3. CDR3 sequence reads: CASRLQGADTGELFF. CDR3 in DNA: TGTGCCAGCAGGCTACAGGGGGCCGACACCGGGGAGCTGTTTTTT.

The chain couples TRBV29-1 to TRBJ2-3; no reliable D call. The CDR3 extends over 12 amino acids. In germline, CDR1 is SQVTM, CDR2 ANQGSEA. Trimming pared 4 bases from V and 4 bases from J, leaving 9 bases between. DNA for the CDR3: TGCAGCGTTGTTTCCGGGCCAGATACGCAGTATTTT. Its translation: CSVVSGPDTQYF.

V usage is TRBV29-1 and J usage is TRBJ1-1; D is perhaps TRBD1 (5 bases). The CDR3 runs to 11 residues. V shed 4 bases and J shed 5 bases, with 8 bases lying between them. Germline CDR1 SQVTM, CDR2 ANQGSEA. The CDR3 is CSVGKGTEAFF. CDR3 bases: TGCAGCGTTGGTAAGGGGACTGAAGCTTTCTTT.

The J gene is TRBJ2-1, the V gene TRBV4-2, with TRBD2 matching 9 bases. The junction had 14 bases not matched to a gene; V was cut back by 0 bases and J by 8 bases. The V gene's germline CDR1 is LGHNA and CDR2 YNFKEQ. There are 18 residues in the CDR3. The CDR3 sequence is CASSQDLVGGGARDEQFF. The CDR3 nucleotides read TGTGCCAGCAGCCAAGATTTAGTAGGCGGGGGGGCTCGCGATGAGCAGTTCTTC.

The chain joins TRBV3-1 to TRBJ1-5, with TRBD1 identical over 7 bases. Germline V gene lookup returns CDR1 LGHDT and CDR2 YNNKEL (reference sequence). The CDR3 runs 16 residues. The trim removed 4 bases at V and 3 bases at J, leaving 9 bases unmatched. The DNA for the CDR3 is TGTGCCAGCAGCCCCGCCCCGACAGGGAACAATCAGCCCCAGCATTTT. Translated, it gives CASSPAPTGNNQPQHF.

This clonotype occurred a few times. The V call is TRBV3-1, the J call TRBJ2-7; D unresolved. Germline CDR1 and CDR2: LGHDT and YNNKEL (reference sequence). The germline V and J ends were trimmed by 3 bases and 0 bases, with 12 bases remaining between them. This CDR3 contains 15 residues. The CDR3, as DNA: TGTGCCAGCAGCCATCACGATGGGGACTCCTACGAGCAGTACTTC. Protein: CASSHHDGDSYEQYF.

The genes are TRBV20-1 and TRBJ2-1, with 8 positions matching TRBD2. The end of the DNA is better explained by TRBJ2-7, so the J call may be wrong. Germline V CDR1 and CDR2: DFQATT, SNEGSKA (reference sequence). This CDR3 region has 16 residues. Written as DNA, the CDR3 is TGCAGTGCCGAAAGTATGAGGCGGGAGGTCTACAATGAGCAGTACTTC. It specifies CSAESMRREVYNEQYF.

This chain links TRBV5-1 with TRBJ2-1; D is ambiguous. Germline assignment: CDR1 SGHRS and CDR2 YFSETQ. The CDR3 spans 15 residues. Trimming stripped 0 bases from V and 5 bases from J, with 12 bases between. This CDR3 reads CASSLGSIRDNEQFF. Here the CDR3 DNA reads TGCGCCAGCAGCTTGGGATCAATCCGGGACAATGAGCAGTTCTTC. The complete variable domain, with remaining parts taken from reference TRBV5-1 and TRBJ2-1, reads KAGVTQTPRYLIKTRGQQVTLSCSPISGHRSVSWYQQTPGQGLQFLFEYFSETQRNKGNFPGRFSGRQFSNSRSEMNVSTLELGDSALYLCASSLGSIRDNEQFFGPGTRLTVL.

V is TRBV12-3 or TRBV12-4 and J is TRBJ2-1, with TRBD2 matching 9 bases. V shed 7 bases, J shed 8 bases, and the junction held 9 bases outside the gene matches. This CDR3 spans 14 amino acids. Here the CDR3 reads CASTFSGSWHEQFF. Here the CDR3 DNA reads TGTGCCAGCACCTTTAGCGGGAGTTGGCATGAGCAGTTCTTC.